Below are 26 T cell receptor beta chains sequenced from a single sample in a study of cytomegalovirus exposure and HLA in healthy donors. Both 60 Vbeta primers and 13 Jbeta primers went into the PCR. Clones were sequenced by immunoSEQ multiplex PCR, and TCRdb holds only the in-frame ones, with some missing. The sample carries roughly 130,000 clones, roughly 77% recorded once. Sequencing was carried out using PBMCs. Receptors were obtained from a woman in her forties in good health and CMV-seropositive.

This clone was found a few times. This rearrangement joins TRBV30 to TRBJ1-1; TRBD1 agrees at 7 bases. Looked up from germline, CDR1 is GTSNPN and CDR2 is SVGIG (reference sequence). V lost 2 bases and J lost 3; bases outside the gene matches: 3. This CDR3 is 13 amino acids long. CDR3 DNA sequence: TGTGCCTGGAGTAACAGGGGTGACACTGAAGCTTTCTTT. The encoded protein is CAWSNRGDTEAFF.

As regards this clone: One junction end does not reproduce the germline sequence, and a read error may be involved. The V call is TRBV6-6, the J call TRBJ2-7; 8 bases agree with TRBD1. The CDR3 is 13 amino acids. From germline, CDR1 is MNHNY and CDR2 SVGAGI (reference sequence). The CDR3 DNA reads TGTGCCGGCAGTTACTCGACAGGGGACGAGCAGTACTTC. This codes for CAGSYSTGDEQYF.

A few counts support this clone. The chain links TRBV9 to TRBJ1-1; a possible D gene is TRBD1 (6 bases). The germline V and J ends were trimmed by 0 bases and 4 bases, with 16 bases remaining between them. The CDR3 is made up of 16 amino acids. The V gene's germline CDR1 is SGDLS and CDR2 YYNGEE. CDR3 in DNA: TGTGCCAGCAGCGTAGCTGGGGGCGTTGGAGGCACTGAAGCTTTCTTT. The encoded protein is CASSVAGGVGGTEAFF.

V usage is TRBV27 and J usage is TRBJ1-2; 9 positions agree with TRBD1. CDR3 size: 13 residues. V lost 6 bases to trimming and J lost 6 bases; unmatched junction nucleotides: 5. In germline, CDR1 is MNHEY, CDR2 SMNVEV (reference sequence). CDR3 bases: TGTGCCAGCAGGCCCTGGGACAGGGATGGCTACACCTTC. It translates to CASRPWDRDGYTF.

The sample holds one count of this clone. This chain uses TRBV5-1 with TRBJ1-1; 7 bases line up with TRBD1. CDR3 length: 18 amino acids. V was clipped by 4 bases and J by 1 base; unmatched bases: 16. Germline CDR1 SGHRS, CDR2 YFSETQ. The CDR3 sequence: CASSRNNQGGIRNTEAFF. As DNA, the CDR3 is TGCGCCAGCAGCCGAAATAACCAGGGGGGAATCCGGAACACTGAAGCTTTCTTT.

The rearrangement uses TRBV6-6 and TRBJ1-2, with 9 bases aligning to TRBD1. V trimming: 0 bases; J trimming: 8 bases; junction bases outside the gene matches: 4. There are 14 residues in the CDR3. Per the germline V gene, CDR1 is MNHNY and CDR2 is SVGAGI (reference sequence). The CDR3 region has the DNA TGTGCCAGCAGTTACTCGGGACAGGGATTCGGCTACACCTTC. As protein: CASSYSGQGFGYTF.

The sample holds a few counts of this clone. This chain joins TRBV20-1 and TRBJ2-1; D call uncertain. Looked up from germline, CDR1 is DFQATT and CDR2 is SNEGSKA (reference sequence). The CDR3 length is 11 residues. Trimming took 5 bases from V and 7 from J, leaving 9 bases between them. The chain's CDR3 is CSAPGQNEQFF. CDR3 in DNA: TGCAGTGCTCCAGGTCAGAATGAGCAGTTCTTC.

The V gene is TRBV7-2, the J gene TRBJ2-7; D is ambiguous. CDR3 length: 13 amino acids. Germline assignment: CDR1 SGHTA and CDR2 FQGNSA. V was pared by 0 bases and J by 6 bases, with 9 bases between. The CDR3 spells CASSLARECEQYF. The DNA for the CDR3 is TGTGCCAGCAGCTTAGCTCGAGAGTGCGAGCAGTACTTC.

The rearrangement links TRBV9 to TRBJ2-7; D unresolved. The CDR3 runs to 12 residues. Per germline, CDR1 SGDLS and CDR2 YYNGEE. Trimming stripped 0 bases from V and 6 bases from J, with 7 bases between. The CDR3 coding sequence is TGTGCCAGCAGCGTAGTCGGTGGCGAGCAGTACTTC. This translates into CASSVVGGEQYF.

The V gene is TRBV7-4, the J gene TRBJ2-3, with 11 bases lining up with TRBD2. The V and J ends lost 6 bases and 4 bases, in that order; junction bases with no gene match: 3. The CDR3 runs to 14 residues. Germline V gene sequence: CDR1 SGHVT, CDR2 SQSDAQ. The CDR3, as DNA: TGTGCCAGCAGTCCGGGACTAGCGGCAGATACGCAGTATTTT. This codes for CASSPGLAADTQYF.

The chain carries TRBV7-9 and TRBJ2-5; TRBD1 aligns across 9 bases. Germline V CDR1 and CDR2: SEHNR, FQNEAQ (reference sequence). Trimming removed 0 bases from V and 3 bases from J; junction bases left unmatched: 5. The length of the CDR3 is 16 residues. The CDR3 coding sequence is TGTGCCAGCAGCTTAGCCCCGGGACAGGGAAAAGAGACCCAGTACTTC. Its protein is CASSLAPGQGKETQYF. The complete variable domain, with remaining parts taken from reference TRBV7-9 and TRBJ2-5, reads DTGVSQNPRHKITKRGQNVTFRCDPISEHNRLYWYRQTLGQGPEFLTYFQNEAQLEKSRLLSDRFSAERPKGSFSTLEIQRTEQGDSAMYLCASSLAPGQGKETQYFGPGTRLLVL.

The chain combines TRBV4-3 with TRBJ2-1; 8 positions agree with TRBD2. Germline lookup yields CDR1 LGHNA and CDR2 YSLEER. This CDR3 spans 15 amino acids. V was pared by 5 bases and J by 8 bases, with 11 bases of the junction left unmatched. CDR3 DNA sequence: TGCGCCAGCAGCAGACCGGGACTAGGGGTAGATGAGCAGTTCTTC. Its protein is CASSRPGLGVDEQFF.

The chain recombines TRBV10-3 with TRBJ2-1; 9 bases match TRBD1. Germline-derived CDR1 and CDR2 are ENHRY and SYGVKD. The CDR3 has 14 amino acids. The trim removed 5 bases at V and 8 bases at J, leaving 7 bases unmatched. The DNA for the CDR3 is TGTGCCATCAGTTACCGGGACAGGGAGGATGAGCAGTTCTTC. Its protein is CAISYRDREDEQFF.

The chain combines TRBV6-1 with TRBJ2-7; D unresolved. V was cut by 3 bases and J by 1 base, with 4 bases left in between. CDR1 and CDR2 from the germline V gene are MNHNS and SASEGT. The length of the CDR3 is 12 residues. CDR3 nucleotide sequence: TGTGCCAGCAGTGACAGTTCCTACGAGCAGTACTTC. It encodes CASSDSSYEQYF.

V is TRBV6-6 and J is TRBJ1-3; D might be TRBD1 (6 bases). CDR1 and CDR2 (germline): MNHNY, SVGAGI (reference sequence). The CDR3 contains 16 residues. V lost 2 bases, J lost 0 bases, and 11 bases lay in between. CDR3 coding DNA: TGTGCCAGCAGTTACCTAACAGGGACCTCTGGAAACACCATATATTTT. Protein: CASSYLTGTSGNTIYF.

The CDR3 nucleotides are TGTGCCAGCAGCGGAGGGGGCCCACCCGGGGAGCTGTTTTTT. Translated: CASSGGGPPGELFF. The rearrangement links TRBV7-3 to TRBJ2-2, with D perhaps matching TRBD1 (7 bases). Trimming removed 5 bases at V and 6 bases at J, with 13 bases between. The CDR3 runs to 14 residues. CDR1 SGHTA and CDR2 FQGTGA come from the germline V gene.

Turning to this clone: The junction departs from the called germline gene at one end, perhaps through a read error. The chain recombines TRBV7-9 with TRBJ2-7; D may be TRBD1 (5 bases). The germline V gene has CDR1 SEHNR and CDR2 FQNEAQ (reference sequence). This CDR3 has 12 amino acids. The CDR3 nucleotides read TGTTCCAGCAGCTTCGACAGCTACGAGCAGTACTTC. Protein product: CSSSFDSYEQYF.

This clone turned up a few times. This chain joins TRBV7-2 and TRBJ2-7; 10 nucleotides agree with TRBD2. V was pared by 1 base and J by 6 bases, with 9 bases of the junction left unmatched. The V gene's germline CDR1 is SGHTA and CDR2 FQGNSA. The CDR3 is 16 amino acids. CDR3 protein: CASSLGSSGREGEQYF. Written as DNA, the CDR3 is TGTGCCAGCAGCTTAGGCTCTAGCGGGAGAGAAGGCGAGCAGTACTTC.

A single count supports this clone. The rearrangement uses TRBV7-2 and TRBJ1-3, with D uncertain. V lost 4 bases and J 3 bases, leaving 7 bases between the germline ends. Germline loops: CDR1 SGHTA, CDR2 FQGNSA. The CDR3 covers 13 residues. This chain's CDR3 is CASSSRLGNTIYF. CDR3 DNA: TGTGCCAGCAGCTCGCGACTTGGAAACACCATATATTTT.

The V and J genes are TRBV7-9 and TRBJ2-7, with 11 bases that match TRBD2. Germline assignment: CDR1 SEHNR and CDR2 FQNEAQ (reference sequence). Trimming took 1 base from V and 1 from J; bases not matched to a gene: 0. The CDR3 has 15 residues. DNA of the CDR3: TGTGCCAGCAGCTTAGGGACTAGCGGGTCCTACGAGCAGTACTTC. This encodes CASSLGTSGSYEQYF.

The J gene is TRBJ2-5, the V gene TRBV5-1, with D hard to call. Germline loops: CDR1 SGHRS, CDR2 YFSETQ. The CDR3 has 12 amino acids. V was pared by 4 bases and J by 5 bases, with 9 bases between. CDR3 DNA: TGCGCCAGCAGCCCCTCGTTCGAGACCCAGTACTTC. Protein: CASSPSFETQYF.

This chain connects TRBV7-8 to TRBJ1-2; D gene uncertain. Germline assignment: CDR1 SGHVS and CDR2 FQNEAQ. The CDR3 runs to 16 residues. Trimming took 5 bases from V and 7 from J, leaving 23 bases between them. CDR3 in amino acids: CASSPSSVASIGGYTF. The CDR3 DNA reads TGTGCCAGCAGCCCATCATCCGTAGCAAGTATAGGTGGCTACACCTTC.

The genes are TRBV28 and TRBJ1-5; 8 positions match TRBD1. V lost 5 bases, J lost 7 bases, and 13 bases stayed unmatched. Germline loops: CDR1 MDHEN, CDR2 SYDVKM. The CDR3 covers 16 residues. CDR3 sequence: CASSPPGQGGRQPQHF. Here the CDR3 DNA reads TGTGCCAGCAGTCCCCCTGGACAGGGCGGCAGACAGCCCCAGCATTTT.

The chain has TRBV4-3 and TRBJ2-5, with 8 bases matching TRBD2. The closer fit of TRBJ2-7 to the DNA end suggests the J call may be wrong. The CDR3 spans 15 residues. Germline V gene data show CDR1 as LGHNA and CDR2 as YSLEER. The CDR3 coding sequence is TGCGCCAGCAGCCAAACGATAGCGGGATTCTACGAGCAGTACTTC. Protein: CASSQTIAGFYEQYF.

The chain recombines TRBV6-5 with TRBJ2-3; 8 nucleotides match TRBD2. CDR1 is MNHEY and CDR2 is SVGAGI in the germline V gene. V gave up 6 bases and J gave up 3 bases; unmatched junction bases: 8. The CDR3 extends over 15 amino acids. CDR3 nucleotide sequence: TGTGCCAGCAGGAGCGGGAGATGGGGGACAGATACGCAGTATTTT. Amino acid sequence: CASRSGRWGTDTQYF.

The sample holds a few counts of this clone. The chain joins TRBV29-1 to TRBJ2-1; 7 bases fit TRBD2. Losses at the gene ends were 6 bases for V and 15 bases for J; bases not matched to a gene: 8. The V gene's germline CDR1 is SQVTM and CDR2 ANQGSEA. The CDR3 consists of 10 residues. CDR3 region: CSVGGGLAFF. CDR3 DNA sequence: TGCAGCGTGGGGGGGGGTTTAGCGTTCTTC.